The rows below give T cell receptor beta chains drawn from one sample of a study of beta chain features in type 1 diabetes. Produced via immunoSEQ multiplex PCR; TCRdb's table is partial and in-frame only. The sample yields 200,000 to 300,000 clones, approximately 15% seen once. The sequenced material came from naive CD4+ T cells from blood. These receptors came from a man in his thirties or forties with type 1 diabetes. The CDR3 runs from the conserved cysteine through the conserved F or W.

V gene: TRBV5-4; J gene: TRBJ1-2; CDR3 protein: CASSLPAGYYGYTF
V gene: TRBV19; J gene: TRBJ1-5; CDR3 protein: CASVLLGANQPQHF
V gene: TRBV4-1; J gene: TRBJ2-1; CDR3 protein: CASSQDSQGRTYNEQFF
V gene: TRBV7-9; J gene: TRBJ2-1; CDR3 protein: CASSLESGGGNEQFF
V gene: TRBV30; J gene: .; CDR3 protein: CAWKGGLAGPYEQYF
V gene: TRBV10-3; J gene: TRBJ2-5; CDR3 protein: CAIRRGLAGFQETQYF
V gene: TRBV18; J gene: TRBJ2-1; CDR3 protein: CASSPGGTGGANEQFF
V gene: TRBV6-1; J gene: TRBJ2-1; CDR3 protein: CASRGKLAGNEQFF
V gene: TRBV15; J gene: TRBJ2-1; CDR3 protein: CATSRGTSGRYNEQFF
V gene: TRBV6-6; J gene: TRBJ2-7; CDR3 protein: CASSFPPGQGAGEQYF
V gene: TRBV2; J gene: TRBJ1-1; CDR3 protein: CASRAGTGFDTEAFF
V gene: TRBV4-1; J gene: TRBJ1-2; CDR3 protein: CANSPYLGQGGWYGYTF
V gene: TRBV28; J gene: TRBJ2-1; CDR3 protein: CASSRIRIFSSYNEQFF
V gene: TRBV5-1; J gene: TRBJ2-7; CDR3 protein: CASSSGQGHREQYF
V gene: TRBV30; J gene: TRBJ1-2; CDR3 protein: CAYRQGTLANYGYTF
V gene: TRBV18; J gene: TRBJ1-5; CDR3 protein: CASSTGGDQPQHF
V gene: TRBV29-1; J gene: TRBJ2-1; CDR3 protein: CSVEKDGGLAGFNEQFF
V gene: TRBV18; J gene: TRBJ1-6; CDR3 protein: CASSPGTGESPLHF
V gene: TRBV10-3; J gene: TRBJ2-1; CDR3 protein: CAISGLEWNEQFF
V gene: TRBV5-4; J gene: TRBJ1-2; CDR3 protein: CASSFQGRYGYTF